This T cell receptor beta chain was captured by sequencing in a study of T cells in women clearing cervical HPV infection (dated by TCRdb to between 2018 and 2020). As for the study more broadly: Cases were about two dozen women with histologically confirmed HPV16-related CIN3 or worse, including a couple of invasive cancers. Since HLA typing was available for only a few women, HLA type could not be ruled out as a confounder. The exploratory proof-of-principle case-control study was nested within the Guanacaste HPV Natural History Study in Costa Rica and compared TCR repertoires across cervical HPV16 outcomes. The parent cohort enrolled 10,000 to 13,000 women aged 18 or older in Guanacaste, Costa Rica, during about 1993 to 1995 and followed them for about 7 years. As quality controls, five blinded duplicates were added to each group, bringing the total to 60 or so samples made up of roughly 50 participants and some 10 replicates. Controls were some 26 women whose single incident HPV16 infection cleared within 12 months without precancer or cancer developing. Cases had a median age of almost 35 years compared with approximately 40 for controls, and baseline characteristics showed no significant differences between the groups. Case blood was taken at the visit when the lesion was first identified, whereas control blood was taken when infection was no longer detected. Cases and controls were matched on age within five years and on year of sample collection. For cases, the median interval between lesion detection and blood sampling was about 160 days, with an interquartile range of roughly 85 to 210 days. Summary of the overall study and its limitations: CIN3+ cases had significantly higher TCR repertoire richness than controls across sequencing depths, but evenness did not differ between the groups. Random forest classifiers that combined richness and V gene abundances separated cases from controls with an estimated AUC of less than 0.85. Because the number of T cells in each sample was unknown, differences in richness could reflect differing T-cell content rather than repertoire biology. Whether associations preceded infection or resulted from infection could not be shown with the cross-sectional design, and effector/memory subsets and HPV-specific T cells were not isolated. Lower TRBV6-7 relative abundance was observed in cases than in controls (about 0.1% versus 0.15%; Bonferroni P = 0.0008).

Every participant had a single incident cervical HPV16 infection, and prevalent HPV16 infections were excluded. Cervical HPV DNA was detected with MY09/MY11 PCR, and genotyping was done with dot-blot hybridization. More than 14 mL of heparinized blood was centrifuged, after which the buffy coat was aliquoted, frozen at -30 degrees C, and then stored at -80 degrees C. QIAGEN kits were used to extract genomic DNA from buffy coat specimens. Concerning this clone: This receptor's antigen is unknown. The missing CDR3 end, 3 residues past where the read stops, is filled in from the germline J gene.

TCR beta CDR3 regions were amplified by multiplex PCR from an average of roughly 1,300 ng genomic DNA per sample using the immunoSEQ assay. The assay corrected primer bias using a complete synthetic TCR repertoire to establish an amplification baseline. The amplicons were sequenced using the Illumina platform. As for the original processing: Sequence errors were corrected by clustering with frequency ratios and a modified nearest-neighbor algorithm, and the sequences were then analyzed in the immunoSEQ Analyzer using IMGT gene definitions. At each rarefaction depth, TCR richness and evenness were averaged across 20 rarefaction repeats, and any sample with fewer sequences than the depth was left out. Relative abundances of V, D and J genes were compared between groups using Wilcoxon rank sum tests, with FDR correction applied. An intraclass correlation of roughly 96% for TCR richness and an average of roughly 76% across 65 or so gene segments were obtained from the blinded duplicates. Here the immuneACCESS table is served through TCRdb, limited to in-frame sequences with V and J called. Missing clones are a known gap in these copies; in checked studies unresolved V genes cover under half, and the rest lacks a known reason. The D gene and trimming were derived from the DNA, and the V and J assignments and clone size from that table. The sample table gives under 45,000 clones. The top ten clones comprise 7.6% of the sample.

Relative to germline, V is missing 4 bases and J is missing 5 bases, with 10 bases of the junction outside any gene match. CDR1 and CDR2 were assigned from the germline V gene (reference sequence) as SGHNT and YYREEE. The CDR3 starts with the cysteine, ends with the phenylalanine, and has 15 residues. Only the CDR3 bases that were read are kept: 36 of them, in frame from base 1. This chain joins TRBV5-4 to TRBJ1-2; the central 8 bases match TRBD1. The source material was blood buffy coat. The TCR originated in a woman between 18 and 70 years old with a cervical HPV16 infection that either progressed to CIN3+ or cleared (not recorded which). CDR3 DNA, as far as it was read: TGTGCCAGCAGCGAGCCGGGACAGGATGCTTATGGC. This is translated as CASSEPGQDAYG. The entire CDR3 is CASSEPGQDAYGYTF.